This entry is about one TCR beta chain. What it binds is unknown. A junction end diverges from the germline sequence, so it may reflect a read error. The sample comes from a study of cytomegalovirus exposure and HLA in healthy donors. This CDR3 is 10 amino acids long. Germline V gives CDR1 DFQATT, CDR2 SNEGSKA (reference sequence). General observations from the study: It was about 150 TCR beta chains that were listed as cytomegalovirus-associated. In terms of immune exposure information, only CMV serostatus was available. TCR beta sequences numbering around 15,000 were associated with HLA alleles at 0.05 false discovery rate in a later analysis.

PCR used 60 Vbeta primers and 13 Jbeta primers. Measured with immunoSEQ multiplex PCR; TCRdb has only the in-frame clones, and not every one. This table has 150,000 to 200,000 clones, 70% to 80% appearing once. This sequence joins TRBV20-1 and TRBJ2-1; perhaps TRBD1 as D (6 bases). Material for sequencing was PBMCs. The receptor was isolated from a man aged 45-60 years in good health and CMV-seropositive. CDR3 amino acids: CSASRTVNIF. The CDR3 coding sequence is TGCAGTGCTAGTAGGACAGTTAATATCTTC.